This entry concerns a single TCR beta chain. Antigen: not known. This sample is drawn from a study of CD8+CD57+ T cells in acquired aplastic anemia. Study background: Sorted CD4+ and CD8+ cell DNA averaged around 3.3 ug. Healthy donor CD4+ samples were sequenced to a depth that averaged about 10.8 million reads. Overall study results and limits: Patients and controls had CD8+ Simpson's diversity values that were not significantly distinct.

According to the study, genomic DNA was the template for TCR beta VDJ and CDR3 profiling. TCRdb recomputed calls from the reads with MiXCR, one row per CDR3 protein. This table has 50,000 to 65,000 distinct CDR3 sequences, less than 65% appearing once. This TCR was recovered from a human donor in good health, serving as a control. Sequencing used sorted CD4+, CD8+, or CD8+CD57+ T cells (not recorded which) from PBMCs.

The DNA of the CDR3 is TGTGCCAGCAGTTCAGGGGCCTACGAGCAGTACTTC. Translating gives CASSSGAYEQYF. V is TRBV6-5 and J is TRBJ2-7, with a possible D match to TRBD1 (6 bases). Looked up from germline, CDR1 is MNHEY and CDR2 is SVGAGI. Trimming removed 4 bases from V and 2 bases from J, with 6 bases in between. The CDR3 runs 12 residues.